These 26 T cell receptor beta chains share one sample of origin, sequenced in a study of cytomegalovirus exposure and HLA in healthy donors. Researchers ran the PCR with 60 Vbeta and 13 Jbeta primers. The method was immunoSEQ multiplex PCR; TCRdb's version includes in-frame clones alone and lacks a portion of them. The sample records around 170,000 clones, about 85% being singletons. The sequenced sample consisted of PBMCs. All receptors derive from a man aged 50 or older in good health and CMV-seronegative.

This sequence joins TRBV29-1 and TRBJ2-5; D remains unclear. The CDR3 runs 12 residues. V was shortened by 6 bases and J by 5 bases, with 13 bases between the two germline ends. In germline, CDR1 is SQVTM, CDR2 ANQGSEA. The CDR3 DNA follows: TGCAGCGTCGCCCAGACCGGGGAGACCCAGTACTTC. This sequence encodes CSVAQTGETQYF.

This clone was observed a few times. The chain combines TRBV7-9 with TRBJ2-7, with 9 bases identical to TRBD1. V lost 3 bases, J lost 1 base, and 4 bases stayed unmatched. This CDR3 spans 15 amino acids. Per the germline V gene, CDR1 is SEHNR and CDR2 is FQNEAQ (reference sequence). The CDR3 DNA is TGTGCCAGCAGCTTGGGACAGGGTATTTCCTACGAGCAGTACTTC. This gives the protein CASSLGQGISYEQYF.

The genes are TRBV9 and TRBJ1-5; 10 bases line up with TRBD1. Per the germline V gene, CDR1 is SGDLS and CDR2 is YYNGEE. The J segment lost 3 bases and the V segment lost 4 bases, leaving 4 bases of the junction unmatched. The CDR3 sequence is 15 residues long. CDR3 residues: CASSTGTGVNQPQHF. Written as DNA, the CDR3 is TGTGCCAGCAGCACCGGGACAGGGGTCAATCAGCCCCAGCATTTT.

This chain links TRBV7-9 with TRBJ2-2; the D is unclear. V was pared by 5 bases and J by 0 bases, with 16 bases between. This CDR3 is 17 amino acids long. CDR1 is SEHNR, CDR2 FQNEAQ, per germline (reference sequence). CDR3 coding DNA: TGTGCCAGCAGCCTTGACACTCACTTGACGAACACCGGGGAGCTGTTTTTT. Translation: CASSLDTHLTNTGELFF.

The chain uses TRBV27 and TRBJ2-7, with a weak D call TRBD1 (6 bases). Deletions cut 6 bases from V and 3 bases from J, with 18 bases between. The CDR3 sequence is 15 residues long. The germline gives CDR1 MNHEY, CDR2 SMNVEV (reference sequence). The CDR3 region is CASSQFGPRGYEQYF. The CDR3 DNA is TGTGCCAGCAGCCAGTTTGGACCCAGGGGCTACGAGCAGTACTTC.

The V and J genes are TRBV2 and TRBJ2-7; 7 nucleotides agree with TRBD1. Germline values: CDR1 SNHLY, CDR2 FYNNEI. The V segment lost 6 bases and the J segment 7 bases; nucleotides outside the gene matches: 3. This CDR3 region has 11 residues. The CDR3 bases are TGTGCCAGCAGCCGACAGGGAGAGCAGTACTTC. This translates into CASSRQGEQYF. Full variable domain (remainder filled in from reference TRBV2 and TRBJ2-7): EPEVTQTPSHQVTQMGQEVILRCVPISNHLYFYWYRQILGQKVEFLVSFYNNEISEKSEIFDDQFSVERPDGSNFTLKIRSTKLEDSAMYFCASSRQGEQYFGPGTRLTVT.

The CDR3 nucleotides read TGTGCCAGCAGTGGGGGAGGGAGGGACAATCAGCCCCAGCATTTT. As protein: CASSGGGRDNQPQHF. V is TRBV6-1 and J is TRBJ1-5, with D uncertain. Per the germline V gene, CDR1 is MNHNS and CDR2 is SASEGT. Trimming removed 4 bases at V and 3 bases at J, with 13 bases between. CDR3 size: 15 residues.

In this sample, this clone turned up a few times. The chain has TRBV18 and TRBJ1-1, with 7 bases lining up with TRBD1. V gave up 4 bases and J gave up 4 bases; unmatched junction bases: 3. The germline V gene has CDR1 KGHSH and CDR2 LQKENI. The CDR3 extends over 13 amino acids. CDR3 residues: CASSQGAVTEAFF. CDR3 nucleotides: TGTGCCAGCTCACAGGGGGCTGTCACTGAAGCTTTCTTT. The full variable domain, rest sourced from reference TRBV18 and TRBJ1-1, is NAGVMQNPRHLVRRRGQEARLRCSPMKGHSHVYWYRQLPEEGLKFMVYLQKENIIDESGMPKERFSAEFPKEGPSILRIQQVVRGDSAAYFCASSQGAVTEAFFGQGTRLTVV.

CDR3 in DNA: TGTGCCGCCAGGGGGGAGATGGGAGAGACCCAGTACTTC. Its translation is CAARGEMGETQYF. The rearrangement links TRBV10-3 to TRBJ2-5; a possible D gene is TRBD1 (7 bases). Looked up from germline, CDR1 is ENHRY and CDR2 is SYGVKD. This CDR3 spans 13 amino acids. Trimming took off 11 bases at V and 4 bases at J, with 17 bases between the two ends.

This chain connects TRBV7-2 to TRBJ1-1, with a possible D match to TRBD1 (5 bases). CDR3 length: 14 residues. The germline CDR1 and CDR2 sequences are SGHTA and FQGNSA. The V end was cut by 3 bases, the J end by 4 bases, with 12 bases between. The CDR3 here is CASSLARVGTEAFF. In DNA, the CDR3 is TGTGCCAGCAGCTTGGCCAGGGTGGGCACTGAAGCTTTCTTT.

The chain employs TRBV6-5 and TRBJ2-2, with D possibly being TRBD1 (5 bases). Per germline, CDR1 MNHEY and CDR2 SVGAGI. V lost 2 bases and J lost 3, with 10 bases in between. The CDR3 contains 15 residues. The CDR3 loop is CASSYTTDHTGELFF. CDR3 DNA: TGTGCCAGCAGTTACACGACAGATCACACCGGGGAGCTGTTTTTT.

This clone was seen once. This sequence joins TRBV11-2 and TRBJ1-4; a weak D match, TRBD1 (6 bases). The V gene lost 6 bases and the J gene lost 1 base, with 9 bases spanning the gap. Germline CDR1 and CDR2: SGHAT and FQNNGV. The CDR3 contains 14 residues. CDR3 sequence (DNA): TGTGCCAGCAGACAGGGTGTAACTAATGAAAAACTGTTTTTT. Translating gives CASRQGVTNEKLFF.

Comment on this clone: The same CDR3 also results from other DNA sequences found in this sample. The CDR3 here is CSAKKGQGMTQYF. CDR3 coding DNA: TGCAGCGCTAAAAAGGGGCAGGGCATGACCCAGTACTTC. V usage is TRBV29-1 and J usage is TRBJ2-5; perhaps TRBD1 as D (5 bases). The CDR3 totals 13 residues. Per germline, CDR1 SQVTM and CDR2 ANQGSEA. Trimming took 7 bases from V and 7 from J, leaving 19 bases between them.

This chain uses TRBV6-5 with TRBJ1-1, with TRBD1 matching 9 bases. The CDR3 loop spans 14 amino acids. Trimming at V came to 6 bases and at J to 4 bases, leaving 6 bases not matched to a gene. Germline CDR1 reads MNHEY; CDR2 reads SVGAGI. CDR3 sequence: CASSRGQGGTEAFF. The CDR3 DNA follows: TGTGCCAGCAGCCGGGGACAGGGAGGCACTGAAGCTTTCTTT.

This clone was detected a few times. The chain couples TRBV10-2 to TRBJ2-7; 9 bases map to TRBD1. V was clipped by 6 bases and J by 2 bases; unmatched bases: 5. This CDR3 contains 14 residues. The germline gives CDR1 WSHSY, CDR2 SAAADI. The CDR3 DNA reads TGCGCCAGCAGAGGGACAGGGAGAGCCTACGAGCAGTACTTC. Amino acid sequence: CASRGTGRAYEQYF.

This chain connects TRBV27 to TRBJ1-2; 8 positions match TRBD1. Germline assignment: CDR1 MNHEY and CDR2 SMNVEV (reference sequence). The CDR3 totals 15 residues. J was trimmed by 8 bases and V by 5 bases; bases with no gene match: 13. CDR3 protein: CASSRPGQETRGYTF. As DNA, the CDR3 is TGTGCCAGCAGTCGTCCGGGACAGGAGACTAGGGGCTACACCTTC.

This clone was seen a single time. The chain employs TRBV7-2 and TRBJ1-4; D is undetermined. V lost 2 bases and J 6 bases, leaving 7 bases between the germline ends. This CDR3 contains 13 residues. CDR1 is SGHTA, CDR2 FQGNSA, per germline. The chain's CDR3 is CASSLSGYEKLFF. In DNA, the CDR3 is TGTGCCAGCAGCTTATCGGGTTATGAAAAACTGTTTTTT.

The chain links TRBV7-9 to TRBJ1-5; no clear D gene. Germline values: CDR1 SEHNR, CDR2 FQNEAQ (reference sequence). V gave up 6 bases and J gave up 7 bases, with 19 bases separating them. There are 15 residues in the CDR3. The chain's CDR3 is CASSPSGAAEQPQHF. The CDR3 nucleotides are TGTGCCAGCAGTCCCTCGGGAGCCGCGGAGCAGCCCCAGCATTTT.

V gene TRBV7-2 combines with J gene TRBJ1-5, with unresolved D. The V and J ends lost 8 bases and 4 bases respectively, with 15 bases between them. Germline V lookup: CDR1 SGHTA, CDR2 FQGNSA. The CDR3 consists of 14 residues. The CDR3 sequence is CASAQTSRNQPQHF. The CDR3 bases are TGTGCCAGCGCGCAAACCTCGAGGAATCAGCCCCAGCATTTT.

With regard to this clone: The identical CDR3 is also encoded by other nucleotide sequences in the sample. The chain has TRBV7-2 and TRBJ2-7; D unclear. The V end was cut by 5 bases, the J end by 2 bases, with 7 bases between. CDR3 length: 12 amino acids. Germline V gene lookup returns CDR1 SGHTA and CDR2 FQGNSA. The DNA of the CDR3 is TGTGCCAGCAGCCCGACACCCTACGAGCAGTACTTC. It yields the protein CASSPTPYEQYF.

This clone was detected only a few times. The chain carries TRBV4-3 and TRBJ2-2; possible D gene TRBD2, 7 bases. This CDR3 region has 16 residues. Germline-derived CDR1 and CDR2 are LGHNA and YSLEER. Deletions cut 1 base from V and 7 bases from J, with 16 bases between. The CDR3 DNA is TGCGCCAGCAGCCAAGGCCTGGGGGGGCAGGTCGGGGAGCTGTTTTTT. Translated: CASSQGLGGQVGELFF.

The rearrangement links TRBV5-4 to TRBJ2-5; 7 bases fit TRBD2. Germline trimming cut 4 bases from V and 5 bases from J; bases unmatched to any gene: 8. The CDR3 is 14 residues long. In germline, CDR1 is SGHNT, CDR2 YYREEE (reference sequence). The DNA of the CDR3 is TGTGCCAGCAGCCTTGGCGTGGGGGGGGAGACCCAGTACTTC. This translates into CASSLGVGGETQYF.

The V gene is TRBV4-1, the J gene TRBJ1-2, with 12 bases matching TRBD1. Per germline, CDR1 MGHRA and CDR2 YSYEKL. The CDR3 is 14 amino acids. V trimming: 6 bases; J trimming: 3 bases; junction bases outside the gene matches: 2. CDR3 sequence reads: CASRGQGAHYGYTF. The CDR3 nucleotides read TGCGCCAGCAGGGGACAGGGGGCGCACTATGGCTACACCTTC.

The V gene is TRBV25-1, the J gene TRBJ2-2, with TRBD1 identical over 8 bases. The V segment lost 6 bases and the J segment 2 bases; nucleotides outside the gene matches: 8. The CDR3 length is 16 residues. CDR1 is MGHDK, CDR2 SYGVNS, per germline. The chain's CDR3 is CASSLTGGANTGELFF. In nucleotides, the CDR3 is TGTGCCAGCAGCCTTACAGGGGGTGCTAACACCGGGGAGCTGTTTTTT.

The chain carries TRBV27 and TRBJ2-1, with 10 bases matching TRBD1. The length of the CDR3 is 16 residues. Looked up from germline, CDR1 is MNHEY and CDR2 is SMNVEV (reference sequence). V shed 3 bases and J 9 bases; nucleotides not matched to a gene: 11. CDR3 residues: CASSFLRTGGNREQFF. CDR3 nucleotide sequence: TGTGCCAGCAGTTTTCTTCGGACAGGGGGAAATCGTGAGCAGTTCTTC.

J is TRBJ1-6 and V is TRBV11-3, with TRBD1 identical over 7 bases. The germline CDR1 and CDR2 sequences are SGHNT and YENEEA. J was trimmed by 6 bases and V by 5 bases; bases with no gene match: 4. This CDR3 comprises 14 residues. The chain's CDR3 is CASSTGTVNSPLHF. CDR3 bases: TGTGCCAGCAGCACCGGGACAGTTAATTCACCCCTCCACTTT.